This entry is about one T cell receptor (beta chain). Its cognate antigen is unknown. These data originate in a study of cytomegalovirus exposure and HLA in healthy donors. TCRdb's copy holds only in-frame clones and misses some; the assay was immunoSEQ multiplex PCR. The data hold 350,000 or so clones, with about nine tenths observed a single time. Study results and caveats: The classifier was said to identify cytomegalovirus status with high specificity and sensitivity. A list of more than 150 TCR beta chains associated with cytomegalovirus was given.

This clonotype originated in a woman aged 18-29 years in good health and CMV-seronegative. The sample consisted of PBMCs.

CDR3 nucleotide sequence: TGTGCCAGCAGCTCGCACACAGGGGGTGTAGCCGGGGAGCTGTTTTTT. Amino acids: CASSSHTGGVAGELFF. The chain recombines TRBV5-6 with TRBJ2-2; TRBD1 agrees at 8 bases. Germline CDR1 reads SGHDT; CDR2 reads YYEEEE. V trimming: 3 bases; J trimming: 6 bases; junction bases outside the gene matches: 10. CDR3 size: 16 residues.